This entry features one T cell receptor beta chain sequence. Moderate-to-severe activity, CAS ≥3, NOSPECS ≥4 and a duration under 3 months were seen in donors with ophthalmopathy. These data belong to a study of Graves' ophthalmopathy and Graves' hyperthyroidism. Investigators amplified TCR beta CDR3 regions from RNA transcripts. The first-round RT-PCR employed HTBI primers together with the Qiagen OneStep RT-PCR kit. A multiplex PCR was then performed as the second round. Via MiXCR, TCRdb re-called the multiplex PCR reads, giving one row per CDR3 protein. The profile shows about 740,000 distinct CDR3 sequences, 35% to 50% of them singletons. This CDR3 is built from 18 residues. The germline gives CDR1 SNHLY, CDR2 FYNNEI. Between the trimmed V and J ends, which lost 4 bases and 8 bases, there was a span of 26 bases.

Sequencing was carried out using peripheral blood. The rearrangement uses TRBV2 and TRBJ1-4; TRBD1 is a possible D gene (6 bases). This TCR derives from an adult man with Graves' ophthalmopathy. CDR3 sequence: CASSARPLGLGAAEKLFF. The CDR3 bases are TGTGCCAGCAGTGCTAGACCCCTGGGTTTGGGGGCTGCAGAAAAACTGTTTTTT.